The T cell receptor (beta chain) under discussion was sequenced for a study of shared T cell receptors in the human thymus. The repertoire was sequenced with immunoSEQ multiplex PCR; TCRdb's copy has only in-frame clones and lacks some. Found here are around 340,000 clones, 95% of them singletons; the top ten hold around 0.018%. V shed 4 bases and J shed 4 bases, with 17 bases lying between them. Germline V gene sequence: CDR1 MDHEN, CDR2 SYDVKM. This CDR3 spans 15 amino acids. This clone was detected once. The TCR originated in a human donor. The material sequenced was thymocytes. The chain links TRBV28 to TRBJ2-7, with D possibly TRBD2 on 7 matching bases. The CDR3 loop reads CASSSREGGGYEQYF. DNA of the CDR3: TGTGCCAGCAGTTCCCGGGAAGGGGGGGGTTACGAGCAGTACTTC.